This T cell receptor (beta chain) came from a study of cytomegalovirus exposure and HLA in healthy donors. As regards this clone: Antigen: not known.

General study results and limits: HLA alleles showed associations with 16,951 TCR beta sequences in a later analysis, at a 0.05 false discovery rate. Some V segments (TRBV6-2 and TRBV6-3 among them) were excluded as indistinguishable. Most TCR sequences proved rare, with some public TCRs found in many donors.

Primers: 60 Vbeta forward and 13 Jbeta reverse. Sequencing used immunoSEQ multiplex PCR; TCRdb keeps in-frame clones, though not all of them. The table includes approximately 100,000 clones, about 70% detected once. Trimming pared 2 bases from V and 6 bases from J, leaving 16 bases between. The CDR3 has 15 amino acids. Germline-derived CDR1 and CDR2 are SGHAT and FQNNGV. The material sequenced was PBMCs. The sequence derives from a woman between 18 and 29 years old in good health and CMV-seropositive. The V gene is TRBV11-2, the J gene TRBJ1-1; tentatively, D is TRBD1 (6 bases). The CDR3 protein is CASSLRGGGPPEAFF. The CDR3 nucleotides read TGTGCCAGCAGCTTAAGGGGGGGCGGGCCCCCTGAAGCTTTCTTT.